This T cell receptor (beta chain) was sequenced for a study of T cell responses to AZD1222 COVID-19 vaccine. Regarding the study as a whole: Only six or seven AZD1222 recipients tested seropositive at baseline. White British ancestry dominated among donors, who included more females, and clonal diversity was possibly underestimated. Spike-specific TCR breadth and depth grew following two AZD1222 doses. Spike regions recognized by vaccine-associated CD4 TCRs spanned the protein, led by 160-218 and 743-854.

Turning to this clone: The antigen is undetermined.

Germline assignment: CDR1 SNHLY and CDR2 FYNNEI. V lost 2 bases and J 4 bases, leaving 11 bases between the germline ends. The CDR3 is made up of 14 amino acids. TCRdb's copy holds only in-frame clones and misses some; the assay was immunoSEQ multiplex PCR. This sample has 70,000 or so clones, with 80% to 90% found just once. The TCR comes from an adult in good health. The chain carries TRBV2 and TRBJ1-2; a possible D gene is TRBD1 (5 bases). The source was peripheral blood, collected on day 0 of AZD1222 vaccination. CDR3 sequence: CASSEQQAGYGYTF. The CDR3 DNA is TGTGCCAGCAGTGAACAACAGGCGGGCTATGGCTACACCTTC.